The 23 T cell receptor beta chains given below trace back to one sample, sequenced in a study of blood T cell repertoires in COVID-19 (dated by TCRdb to about 2020). Receptor libraries were prepared by the immunoSEQ multiplex PCR assay. The table comes from immuneACCESS by way of TCRdb, which keeps in-frame sequences with V and J called. Part of the clones is missing from these tables; in studies checked, under half for an unresolved V gene and the rest for unknown reasons. Counted in this sample were around 200,000 clones; 86% of them appeared once. The top ten hold less than 25% of the sample. What was sequenced was peripheral blood. The receptors come from an older man with active or convalescent COVID-19.

The chain uses TRBV5-5 and TRBJ2-1; possibly TRBD2 for D (6 bases). The CDR3 contains 16 residues. From germline, CDR1 is SGHKS and CDR2 YYEKEE (reference sequence). Deletions cut 0 bases from V and 5 bases from J, with 15 bases between. CDR3 residues: CASSLAGRLLDNEQFF. In nucleotides, the CDR3 is TGTGCCAGCAGCTTGGCCGGGAGACTCCTGGACAATGAGCAGTTCTTC.

The rearrangement links TRBV5-4 to TRBJ1-2; D gene unclear. The V end lost 2 bases, the J end lost 0 bases, and 11 bases lay between the germline ends. The CDR3 totals 15 residues. CDR1 is SGHNT, CDR2 YYREEE, per germline (reference sequence). CDR3 region: CASSFAPGSNYGYTF. In nucleotides, the CDR3 is TGTGCCAGCAGCTTCGCTCCAGGTTCTAACTATGGCTACACCTTC.

The gene calls are TRBV6-5 and TRBJ1-5, with 7 nucleotides matching TRBD1. CDR1 is MNHEY and CDR2 is SVGAGI in the germline V gene. Unmatched junction bases numbered 8, after V lost 0 bases and J lost 6 bases. This CDR3 is built from 16 residues. In nucleotides, the CDR3 is TGTGCCAGCAGTTACTCAGGGGGCGCGGGTAGTCAGCCCCAGCATTTT. Encoded protein: CASSYSGGAGSQPQHF.

As concerns this clone: This specimen includes other DNA sequences encoding the same CDR3. The chain couples TRBV18 to TRBJ1-1; 8 bases are shared with TRBD1. Germline V gene data show CDR1 as KGHSH and CDR2 as LQKENI. The V gene end was trimmed by 3 bases and the J gene end by 4 bases; junction bases not matched to a gene: 1. The CDR3 is 13 amino acids. In DNA, the CDR3 is TGTGCCAGCTCACCTCAGGGGGCCACTGAAGCTTTCTTT. Residues: CASSPQGATEAFF.

The rearrangement joins TRBV10-2 to TRBJ1-6; no clear D. CDR3 length: 13 residues. The germline gives CDR1 WSHSY, CDR2 SAAADI. The V end was cut by 0 bases, the J end by 8 bases, with 5 bases between. The CDR3 DNA follows: TGCGCCAGCAGTGAGTCGAGGGATTCACCCCTCCACTTT. Residues: CASSESRDSPLHF.

This chain links TRBV30 with TRBJ2-6; 8 nucleotides match TRBD2. The germline CDR1 and CDR2 sequences are GTSNPN and SVGIG (reference sequence). The J segment lost 4 bases and the V segment lost 1 base, leaving 6 bases of the junction unmatched. The CDR3 covers 16 residues. This CDR3 reads CAWSAWSGGGANVLTF. CDR3 nucleotide sequence: TGTGCCTGGAGTGCTTGGAGCGGGGGCGGGGCCAACGTCCTGACTTTC.

The chain joins TRBV4-3 to TRBJ1-2; weak D call: TRBD1 (6 bases). Trimming took off 0 bases at V and 5 bases at J, with 13 bases between the two ends. This CDR3 spans 15 amino acids. The germline V gene has CDR1 LGHNA and CDR2 YSLEER. The CDR3 protein is CASSQERGLGYGYTF. Written as DNA, the CDR3 is TGCGCCAGCAGCCAAGAGCGGGGGCTTGGGTATGGCTACACCTTC.

The rearrangement uses TRBV19 and TRBJ1-1; 8 bases align to TRBD1. This CDR3 region has 15 residues. V trimming: 5 bases; J trimming: 5 bases; junction bases outside the gene matches: 10. CDR1 is LNHDA and CDR2 is SQIVND in the germline V gene (reference sequence). The CDR3 spells CASSPRDRMGTEAFF. As DNA, the CDR3 is TGTGCCAGTAGTCCCCGGGACAGGATGGGGACTGAAGCTTTCTTT.

The J gene is TRBJ2-3, the V gene TRBV6-2 or TRBV6-3, with 12 bases that match TRBD2. The germline CDR1 and CDR2 sequences are MNHEY and SVGEGT. V dropped 5 bases and J dropped 2; count of bases not matched to a gene: 5. CDR3 length equals 16 residues. The CDR3 is CASSAWTSGDTDTQYF. The CDR3 region has the DNA TGTGCCAGCAGTGCATGGACTAGCGGGGACACAGATACGCAGTATTTT.

The chain links TRBV7-9 to TRBJ2-7, with 9 positions matching TRBD1. Germline-derived CDR1 and CDR2 are SEHNR and FQNEAQ (reference sequence). The CDR3 sequence is 13 residues long. With 4 bases clipped from V and 3 bases from J, the junction kept 1 base outside the gene matches. Written as DNA, the CDR3 is TGTGCCAGCAGCTGGGACAGGGTCTACGAGCAGTACTTC. It translates to CASSWDRVYEQYF.

This chain links TRBV6-2 or TRBV6-3 with TRBJ1-2; the D is unclear. Trimming removed 2 bases at V and 3 bases at J, with 19 bases between. This CDR3 has 17 residues. The V gene's germline CDR1 is MNHEY and CDR2 SVGEGT. CDR3 bases: TGTGCCAGCAGTTACAACCCCATACGCGGGGTTGACTATGGCTACACCTTC. It translates to CASSYNPIRGVDYGYTF.

The CDR3 sequence is CASSESGHSPLHF. The CDR3 region has the DNA TGTGCCAGCAGTGAGTCAGGGCATTCACCCCTCCACTTT. The gene calls are TRBV25-1 and TRBJ1-6, with D perhaps TRBD1 (5 bases). V was cut by 3 bases and J by 8 bases, with 8 bases left in between. The germline gives CDR1 MGHDK, CDR2 SYGVNS. The CDR3 totals 13 residues.

This chain joins TRBV9 and TRBJ2-2; D is possibly TRBD1 (6 bases). The CDR3 has 15 amino acids. Germline values: CDR1 SGDLS, CDR2 YYNGEE. The V gene lost 5 bases and the J gene lost 3 bases, with 14 bases spanning the gap. The CDR3 DNA sequence: TGTGCCAGCAGTGCAAAACAGGGATACACCGGGGAGCTGTTTTTT. Residues: CASSAKQGYTGELFF.

The table lists this clone with a count of one. The chain is built from TRBV11-2 and TRBJ2-2; 9 bases fit TRBD2. V shed 8 bases, J shed 2 bases, and the junction held 3 bases outside the gene matches. The CDR3 length is 14 residues. Per germline, CDR1 SGHAT and CDR2 FQNNGV. CDR3 DNA: TGTGCCAGCCCGACTAGCGGTAACACCGGGGAGCTGTTTTTT. Translating gives CASPTSGNTGELFF.

The chain carries TRBV19 and TRBJ1-2; a possible D gene is TRBD1 (5 bases). The CDR3 loop spans 15 amino acids. Trimming left V 6 bases short and J 4 bases short, with 18 bases between. Germline assignment: CDR1 LNHDA and CDR2 SQIVND (reference sequence). CDR3 loop: CASSSRGDGSYGYTF. In nucleotides, the CDR3 is TGTGCCAGTAGCTCCCGGGGGGACGGCTCCTATGGCTACACCTTC.

The chain employs TRBV6-2 or TRBV6-3 and TRBJ2-5, with a tentative D call TRBD1 (6 bases). The CDR3 is 14 amino acids. Germline V gives CDR1 MNHEY, CDR2 SVGEGT. V dropped 2 bases and J dropped 7 bases, with 14 bases sitting between them. In DNA form, the CDR3 reads TGTGCCAGCAGTTACGGGGGACATCGCCCGACCCAGTACTTC. This codes for CASSYGGHRPTQYF.

The V gene is TRBV28, the J gene TRBJ1-2; no firm D call. The length of the CDR3 is 12 residues. Germline V lookup: CDR1 MDHEN, CDR2 SYDVKM. Trimming stripped 2 bases from V and 7 bases from J, with 8 bases between. CDR3 DNA sequence: TGTGCCAGCAGTTTAAGAGGGTTTGGCTACACCTTC. Encoded protein: CASSLRGFGYTF.

V usage is TRBV7-2 and J usage is TRBJ1-2, with TRBD1 matching 12 bases. The germline gives CDR1 SGHTA, CDR2 FQGNSA. V lost 3 bases and J lost 5; bases outside the gene matches: 7. This CDR3 comprises 16 residues. In DNA, the CDR3 is TGTGCCAGCAGCTTGGGTTTGGGACAGGGGGCTTATGGCTACACCTTC. Its protein product is CASSLGLGQGAYGYTF.

The chain employs TRBV19 and TRBJ1-5; D gene ambiguous. V was cut by 7 bases and J by 1 base, with 17 bases left in between. The CDR3 is 16 residues long. From germline, CDR1 is LNHDA and CDR2 SQIVND (reference sequence). DNA of the CDR3: TGTGCCAGTAACAGTCGAGCCGGGATCAGCAATCAGCCCCAGCATTTT. Translation gives CASNSRAGISNQPQHF.

V and J are TRBV6-1 and TRBJ2-5, with D perhaps matching TRBD2 (6 bases). The CDR3 sequence is 13 residues long. V gave up 1 base and J gave up 7 bases, with 10 bases separating them. CDR1 MNHNS and CDR2 SASEGT come from the germline V gene. The CDR3 coding sequence is TGTGCCAGCAGTGAAGAGAGGGACTGGACCCAGTACTTC. Translation: CASSEERDWTQYF.

J is TRBJ1-1 and V is TRBV7-9; the D is unclear. Trimming removed 1 base at V and 5 bases at J, with 8 bases between. This CDR3 is built from 13 residues. CDR1 SEHNR and CDR2 FQNEAQ come from the germline V gene (reference sequence). CDR3 coding DNA: TGTGCCAGCAGCTTAGACCCAGGAACTGAAGCTTTCTTT. It translates to CASSLDPGTEAFF.

The chain is built from TRBV24-1 and TRBJ2-3, with TRBD2 matching 7 bases. The length of the CDR3 is 15 residues. Trimming took 2 bases from V and 6 from J; bases not matched to a gene: 7. Germline V lookup: CDR1 KGHDR, CDR2 SFDVKD. In nucleotides, the CDR3 is TGTGCCACCAGTGATTCCGGGACTAAGGTTGATACGCAGTATTTT. Its translation is CATSDSGTKVDTQYF.

The chain has TRBV28 and TRBJ2-1; 11 bases are shared with TRBD2. The V gene end was trimmed by 6 bases and the J gene end by 5 bases; junction bases not matched to a gene: 6. The CDR3 is 15 residues long. The germline V gene has CDR1 MDHEN and CDR2 SYDVKM. The CDR3: CASRPTSGVHNEQFF. DNA for the CDR3: TGTGCCAGCAGGCCGACTAGCGGGGTCCACAATGAGCAGTTCTTC.